This section outlines one T cell receptor beta chain sequence together with its context. Its cognate antigen is unknown. RNA transcripts served as the template for amplifying TCR beta CDR3 regions. Carried out on the TCR CDR3, a first-round RT-PCR used the HTBI primer set. From the multiplex PCR reads, TCRdb called clonotypes with MiXCR, one entry per CDR3 protein. Of fewer than 750,000 distinct CDR3 sequences listed, roughly 46% are singletons. This CDR3 has 13 residues. Trimming left V 3 bases short and J 5 bases short, with 10 bases between. Per germline, CDR1 SEHNR and CDR2 FQNEAQ (reference sequence). The sample originates from a study of T cells in Graves' hyperthyroidism and ophthalmopathy. Notes on the study in general: Most clonotypes that expanded in the thyroid above 0.001 also showed up in blood.

Graves' hyperthyroidism is called stable when ophthalmopathy does not progress within 18 months. Specimen: peripheral blood or thyroid tissue (not recorded which). The receptor comes from a woman younger than 30 with Graves' hyperthyroidism. The J gene is TRBJ2-5, the V gene TRBV7-9; D gene unclear. As DNA, the CDR3 is TGTGCCAGCAGCTTTGTAGGGCGGGAGACCCAGTACTTC. It yields the protein CASSFVGRETQYF.